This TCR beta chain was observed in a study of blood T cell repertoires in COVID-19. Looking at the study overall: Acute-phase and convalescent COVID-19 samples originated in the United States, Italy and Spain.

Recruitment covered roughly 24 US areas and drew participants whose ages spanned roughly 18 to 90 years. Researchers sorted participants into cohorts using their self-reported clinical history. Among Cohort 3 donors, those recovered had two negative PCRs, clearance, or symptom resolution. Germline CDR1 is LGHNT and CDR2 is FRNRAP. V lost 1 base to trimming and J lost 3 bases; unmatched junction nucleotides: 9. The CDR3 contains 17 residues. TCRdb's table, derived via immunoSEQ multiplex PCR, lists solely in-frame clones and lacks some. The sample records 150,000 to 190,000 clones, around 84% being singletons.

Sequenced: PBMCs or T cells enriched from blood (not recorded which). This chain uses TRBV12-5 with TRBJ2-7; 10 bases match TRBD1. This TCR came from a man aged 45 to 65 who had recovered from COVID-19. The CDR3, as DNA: TGTGCTAGTGGTTTGGCCTTGGGGGGGGACAGGGGCTACGAGCAGTACTTC. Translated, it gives CASGLALGGDRGYEQYF.